The 12 T cell receptor beta chains presented below share a single source sample, sequenced in a study of T cell repertoires in cytomegalovirus infection. MiXCR was run by TCRdb on the reads, yielding one entry per CDR3 protein. The table includes 250,000 to 300,000 distinct CDR3 sequences, approximately 14% detected once. What was sequenced was PBMCs. Receptors originate from a human donor in good health (CMV status not recorded). Some clones in this sample may be carry-over from other donors' samples.

This clonotype came up a few times. The rearrangement links TRBV29-1 to TRBJ2-1; 9 bases are shared with TRBD2. Germline V lookup: CDR1 SQVTM, CDR2 ANQGSEA. The CDR3 covers 13 residues. V trimming: 3 bases; J trimming: 15 bases; junction bases outside the gene matches: 12. The CDR3 DNA sequence: TGCAGCGTTGAGTTAGGGACTAGCATCTTTCGGTTCTTC. It codes for CSVELGTSIFRFF.

The chain joins TRBV12-3 or TRBV12-4 to TRBJ2-1, with D hard to call. The CDR3 extends over 16 amino acids. Trimming stripped 6 bases from V and 6 bases from J, with 21 bases between. This chain's CDR3 is CASSPLVWTSLNEQFF. The DNA of the CDR3 is TGTGCCAGCAGCCCTCTGGTATGGACCTCTCTCAATGAGCAGTTCTTC.

This clonotype showed up just a few times. The chain carries TRBV4-1 and TRBJ1-1, with D unresolved. V lost 6 bases, J lost 0 bases, and 8 bases lay in between. CDR1 MGHRA and CDR2 YSYEKL come from the germline V gene. There are 13 residues in the CDR3. As DNA, the CDR3 is TGCGCCAGCAGGGCATCTATGAACACTGAAGCTTTCTTT. Protein product: CASRASMNTEAFF.

This clonotype was observed at least ten times. This rearrangement joins TRBV7-2 to TRBJ2-7; D is unresolved. The germline CDR1 and CDR2 sequences are SGHTA and FQGNSA. This CDR3 contains 16 residues. The V end lost 5 bases, the J end lost 6 bases, and 23 bases lay between the germline ends. CDR3 DNA: TGTGCCAGCAGCCCTAAGGATTCGTGGGTAGCCGGCGAGCAGTACTTC. It translates to CASSPKDSWVAGEQYF.

V is TRBV6-8 and J is TRBJ2-7, with D possibly matching TRBD2 (6 bases). V shed 6 bases and J shed 0 bases, with 9 bases lying between them. The CDR3 has 13 amino acids. Germline lookup yields CDR1 MNHGY and CDR2 SAAAGT. The CDR3: CASRGGNSYEQYF. Here the CDR3 DNA reads TGTGCCAGCAGGGGCGGGAACTCCTACGAGCAGTACTTC.

This clonotype was picked up many times. The rearrangement uses TRBV7-2 and TRBJ2-7; D is unclear. The CDR3 spans 15 residues. V lost 7 bases and J 5 bases, leaving 21 bases between the germline ends. Germline V gene lookup returns CDR1 SGHTA and CDR2 FQGNSA. This CDR3 reads CASIPASGLFNEQYF. CDR3 DNA: TGTGCCAGCATCCCAGCTTCCGGGCTGTTTAACGAGCAGTACTTC.

This chain joins TRBV20-1 and TRBJ2-1; 10 nucleotides agree with TRBD2. The germline gives CDR1 DFQATT, CDR2 SNEGSKA (reference sequence). This CDR3 is built from 14 residues. The V segment lost 5 bases and the J segment 6 bases; nucleotides outside the gene matches: 7. CDR3 nucleotides: TGCAGTGCTCCTAGCGGGAGAGGGGGCAATGAGCAGTTCTTC. Its protein is CSAPSGRGGNEQFF.

This clonotype was seen only a few times. This chain uses TRBV20-1 with TRBJ2-2, with D perhaps TRBD1 (5 bases). The V gene's germline CDR1 is DFQATT and CDR2 SNEGSKA (reference sequence). Trimming stripped 7 bases from V and 5 bases from J, with 11 bases between. The CDR3 loop spans 12 amino acids. The CDR3 nucleotides are TGCAGTGTCCAGGGTCGAACCGGGGAGCTGTTTTTT. Its protein product is CSVQGRTGELFF.

The chain has TRBV6-5 and TRBJ1-2; D not certain. CDR3 length: 12 residues. Trimming shortened V by 4 bases and J by 4 bases, and 7 bases separated the two germline ends. The germline gives CDR1 MNHEY, CDR2 SVGAGI. CDR3 protein: CASSSTGYGYTF. DNA of the CDR3: TGTGCCAGCAGTTCGACTGGCTATGGCTACACCTTC.

About this clonotype: One base away lies a much larger clone, so this may be a sequencing read error. This chain's CDR3 is CASRPGITFEQYF. The CDR3 DNA is TGTGCCAGCAGACCTGGGATTACCTTCGAGCAGTACTTC. The J gene is TRBJ2-7, the V gene TRBV7-9; D call uncertain. Trimming left V 6 bases short and J 6 bases short, with 15 bases between. The germline CDR1 and CDR2 sequences are SEHNR and FQNEAQ (reference sequence). This CDR3 has 13 amino acids.

The genes are TRBV10-2 and TRBJ1-5, with 10 bases lining up with TRBD1. Trimming at V came to 6 bases and at J to 0 bases, leaving 5 bases not matched to a gene. This CDR3 is 16 amino acids long. Germline lookup yields CDR1 WSHSY and CDR2 SAAADI. The CDR3 loop is CASRPGTGDSNQPQHF. In DNA form, the CDR3 reads TGCGCCAGCAGACCAGGGACAGGGGATAGCAATCAGCCCCAGCATTTT.

The gene calls are TRBV2 and TRBJ2-2, with TRBD2 matching 15 bases. V trimming: 6 bases; J trimming: 4 bases; junction bases outside the gene matches: 0. CDR3 length equals 15 residues. Per the germline V gene, CDR1 is SNHLY and CDR2 is FYNNEI. CDR3 nucleotide sequence: TGTGCCAGCAGGGGACTAGCGGGGGGCACCGGGGAGCTGTTTTTT. Translation: CASRGLAGGTGELFF.